The rows below give T cell receptor beta chains drawn from one sample of a study of shared clonotypes between healthy human individuals. TCRdb keeps only in-frame clones here, not all; method: immunoSEQ multiplex PCR. The table has some 2.4 million clones, over 85% seen once; the top ten hold 0.36%. Sequencing used naive CD4+ T cells from PBMCs. Every receptor here comes from a man between 18 and 35 years old in good health. Some clones in this sample may be carry-over from other donors' samples. Both conserved end residues are part of each CDR3. D genes are given only for firm matches. Clone sizes are given selectively: once, few, many, or a class where the clone is expanded.

size: -; J: TRBJ2-2; D: TRBD1; V: TRBV5-4; CDR3: CASSSPQGAVTGELFF; DNA: TGTGCCAGCAGCTCCCCACAGGGGGCCGTGACCGGGGAGCTGTTTTTT
size: -; J: TRBJ2-7; D: -; V: TRBV19; CDR3: CASSNLRGSYEQYF; DNA: TGTGCCAGTAGCAACCTCCGGGGCTCCTACGAGCAGTACTTC
size: -; J: TRBJ1-3; D: -; V: TRBV29-1; CDR3: CSVADISGNTIYF; DNA: TGCAGCGTTGCTGATATCTCTGGAAACACCATATATTTT
size: -; J: TRBJ2-1; D: -; V: TRBV7-2; CDR3: CASSLALSNEQFF; DNA: TGTGCCAGCAGCTTAGCGCTGAGCAATGAGCAGTTCTTC
size: -; J: TRBJ1-1; D: -; V: TRBV6-6; CDR3: CASSLQQGMNTEAFF; DNA: TGTGCCAGCAGTCTACAACAGGGCATGAACACTGAAGCTTTCTTT
size: -; J: TRBJ2-1; D: TRBD2; V: TRBV7-8; CDR3: CATRTSGRGGYNEQFF; DNA: TGTGCCACCCGGACTAGCGGGAGAGGGGGATACAATGAGCAGTTCTTC
size: few; J: TRBJ2-1; D: -; V: TRBV28; CDR3: CASRPAGWSYNEQFF; DNA: TGTGCCAGCAGACCAGCAGGATGGTCCTACAATGAGCAGTTCTTC
size: once; J: TRBJ2-7; D: TRBD1; V: TRBV6-1; CDR3: CASSEAIWDRGQLRYF; DNA: TGTGCCAGCAGTGAAGCGATCTGGGACAGGGGGCAACTGCGGTACTTC
size: -; J: TRBJ2-7; D: TRBD1; V: TRBV5-1; CDR3: CASSSDRVSGYEQYF; DNA: TGCGCCAGCAGCTCGGACAGGGTTTCTGGATACGAGCAGTACTTC
size: -; J: TRBJ2-7; D: -; V: TRBV21-1; CDR3: CASSKGPGGQSYEQYF; DNA: TGTGCCAGCAGCAAAGGCCCAGGGGGACAGTCCTACGAGCAGTACTTC
size: -; J: TRBJ2-3; D: TRBD2; V: TRBV6-5; CDR3: CASTLAGTDTQYF; DNA: TGTGCCAGCACACTAGCGGGGACAGATACGCAGTATTTT
size: -; J: TRBJ2-5; D: -; V: TRBV5-1; CDR3: CASSRAWETQYF; DNA: TGCGCCAGCAGCAGGGCGTGGGAGACCCAGTACTTC
size: -; J: TRBJ1-4; D: TRBD1; V: TRBV11-3; CDR3: CASSLRDSWEKLFF; DNA: TGTGCCAGCAGCTTACGGGACAGCTGGGAAAAACTGTTTTTT